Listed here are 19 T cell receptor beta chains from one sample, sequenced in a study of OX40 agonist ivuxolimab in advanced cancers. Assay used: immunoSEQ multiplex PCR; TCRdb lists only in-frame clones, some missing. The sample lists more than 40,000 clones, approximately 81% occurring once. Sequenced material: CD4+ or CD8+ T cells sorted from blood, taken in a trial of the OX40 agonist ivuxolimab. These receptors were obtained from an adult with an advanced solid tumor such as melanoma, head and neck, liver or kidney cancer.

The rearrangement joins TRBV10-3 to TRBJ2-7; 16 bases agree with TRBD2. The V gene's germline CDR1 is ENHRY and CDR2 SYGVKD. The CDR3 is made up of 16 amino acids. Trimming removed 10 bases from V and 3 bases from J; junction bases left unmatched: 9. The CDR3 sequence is CATAGTSGGEVYEQYF. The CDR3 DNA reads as TGTGCCACCGCCGGGACTAGCGGGGGGGAAGTCTACGAGCAGTACTTC.

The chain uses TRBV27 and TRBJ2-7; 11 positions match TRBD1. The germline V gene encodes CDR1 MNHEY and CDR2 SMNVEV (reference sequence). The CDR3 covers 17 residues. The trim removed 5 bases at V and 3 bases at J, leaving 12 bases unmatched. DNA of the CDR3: TGTGCCAGCAGTCCGGGACAGGGGGGTGAGACGGACTACGAGCAGTACTTC. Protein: CASSPGQGGETDYEQYF.

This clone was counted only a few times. As DNA, the CDR3 is TGTGCCAGCGGGTTTCGACTAGCGGGGAGAGCGGGCGGGGAGCTGTTTTTT. This encodes CASGFRLAGRAGGELFF. This chain connects TRBV5-4 to TRBJ2-2, with 11 positions matching TRBD2. In germline, CDR1 is SGHNT, CDR2 YYREEE (reference sequence). This CDR3 is 17 amino acids long. Losses at the gene ends were 7 bases for V and 7 bases for J; bases not matched to a gene: 15. Looking up the rest from reference TRBV5-4 and TRBJ2-2 gives the full variable domain: ETGVTQSPTHLIKTRGQQVTLRCSSQSGHNTVSWYQQALGQGPQFIFQYYREEENGRGNFPPRFSGLQFPNYSSELNVNALELDDSALYLCASGFRLAGRAGGELFFGEGSRLTVL.

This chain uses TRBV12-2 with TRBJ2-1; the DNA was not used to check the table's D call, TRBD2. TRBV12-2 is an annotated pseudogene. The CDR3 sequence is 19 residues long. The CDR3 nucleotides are TGTGCAAGTCGCTTAGGGCCGGGAACCACCCTTAGCTCCTACAATGAGCAGTTCTTC. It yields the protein CASRLGPGTTLSSYNEQFF.

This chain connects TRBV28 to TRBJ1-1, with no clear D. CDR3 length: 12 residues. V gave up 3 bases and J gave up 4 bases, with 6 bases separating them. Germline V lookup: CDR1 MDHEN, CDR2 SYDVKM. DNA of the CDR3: TGTGCCAGCAGTTTGAGGTCCACTGAAGCTTTCTTT. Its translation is CASSLRSTEAFF.

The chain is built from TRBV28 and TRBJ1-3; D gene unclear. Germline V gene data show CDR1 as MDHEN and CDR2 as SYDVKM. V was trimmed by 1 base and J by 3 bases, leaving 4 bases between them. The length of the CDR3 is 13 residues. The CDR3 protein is CASSLLRGNTIYF. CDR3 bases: TGTGCCAGCAGTTTATTGCGTGGAAACACCATATATTTT.

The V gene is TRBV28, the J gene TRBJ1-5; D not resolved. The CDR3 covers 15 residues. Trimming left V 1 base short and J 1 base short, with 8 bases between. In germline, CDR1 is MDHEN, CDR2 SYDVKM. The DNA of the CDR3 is TGTGCCAGCAGTTTATACCCAGAGAGCAATCAGCCCCAGCATTTT. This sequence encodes CASSLYPESNQPQHF.

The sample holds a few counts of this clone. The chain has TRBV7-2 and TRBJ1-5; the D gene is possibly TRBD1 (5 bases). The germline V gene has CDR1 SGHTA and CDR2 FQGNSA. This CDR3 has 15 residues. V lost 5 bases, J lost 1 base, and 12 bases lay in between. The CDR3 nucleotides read TGTGCCAGCAGCATCGACAGTGGGAGCAATCAGCCCCAGCATTTT. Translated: CASSIDSGSNQPQHF.

In DNA form, the CDR3 reads TGTGCCAGCTCCGGACTAGCGGGAGGTTATGGTACAGATACGCAGTATTTT. As protein: CASSGLAGGYGTDTQYF. The rearrangement joins TRBV5-4 to TRBJ2-3; 14 bases are a match to TRBD2. The CDR3 has 17 residues. J gave up 3 bases and V 7 bases, and 10 bases lay outside the gene matches. Germline V CDR1 and CDR2: SGHNT, YYREEE (reference sequence). Drawing the rest from reference TRBV5-4 and TRBJ2-3, the complete variable domain is ETGVTQSPTHLIKTRGQQVTLRCSSQSGHNTVSWYQQALGQGPQFIFQYYREEENGRGNFPPRFSGLQFPNYSSELNVNALELDDSALYLCASSGLAGGYGTDTQYFGPGTRLTVL.

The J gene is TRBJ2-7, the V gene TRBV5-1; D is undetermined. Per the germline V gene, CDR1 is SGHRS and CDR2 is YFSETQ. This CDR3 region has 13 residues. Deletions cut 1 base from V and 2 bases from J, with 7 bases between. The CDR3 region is CASSLPDPYEQYF. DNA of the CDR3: TGCGCCAGCAGCTTGCCGGATCCCTACGAGCAGTACTTC. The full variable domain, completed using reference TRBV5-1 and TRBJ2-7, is KAGVTQTPRYLIKTRGQQVTLSCSPISGHRSVSWYQQTPGQGLQFLFEYFSETQRNKGNFPGRFSGRQFSNSRSEMNVSTLELGDSALYLCASSLPDPYEQYFGPGTRLTVT.

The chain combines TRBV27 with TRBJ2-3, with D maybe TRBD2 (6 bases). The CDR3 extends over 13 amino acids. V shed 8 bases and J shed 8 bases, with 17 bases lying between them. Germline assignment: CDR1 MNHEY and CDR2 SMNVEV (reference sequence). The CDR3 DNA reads TGTGCCAGCGACAGCGGGCTTGGGGGTACGCAGTATTTT. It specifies CASDSGLGGTQYF.

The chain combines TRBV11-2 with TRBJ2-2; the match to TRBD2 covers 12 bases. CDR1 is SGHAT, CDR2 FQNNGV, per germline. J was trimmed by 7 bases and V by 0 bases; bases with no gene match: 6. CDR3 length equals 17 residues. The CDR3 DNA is TGTGCCAGCAGCTTAGATAGACTAGCGGGAGTTAGCGGGGAGCTGTTTTTT. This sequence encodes CASSLDRLAGVSGELFF.

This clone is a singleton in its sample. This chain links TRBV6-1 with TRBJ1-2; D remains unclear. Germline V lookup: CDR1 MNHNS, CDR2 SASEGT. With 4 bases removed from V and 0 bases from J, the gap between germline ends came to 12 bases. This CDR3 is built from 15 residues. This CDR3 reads CASSVRGGSNYGYTF. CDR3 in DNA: TGTGCCAGCAGTGTTCGAGGAGGCTCTAACTATGGCTACACCTTC.

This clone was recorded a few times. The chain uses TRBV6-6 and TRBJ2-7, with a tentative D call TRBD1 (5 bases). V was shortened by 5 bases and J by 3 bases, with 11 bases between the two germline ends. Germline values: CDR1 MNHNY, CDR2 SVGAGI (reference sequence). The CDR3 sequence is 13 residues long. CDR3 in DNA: TGTGCCAGCAGTATCGAAAGGGGCTACGAGCAGTACTTC. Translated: CASSIERGYEQYF.

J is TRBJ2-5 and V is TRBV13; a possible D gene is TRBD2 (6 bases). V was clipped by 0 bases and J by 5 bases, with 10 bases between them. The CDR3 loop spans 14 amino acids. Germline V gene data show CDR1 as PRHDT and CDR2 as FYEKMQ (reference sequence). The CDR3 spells CASSLGASVETQYF. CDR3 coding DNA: TGTGCCAGCAGCTTAGGGGCTAGCGTGGAGACCCAGTACTTC.

Here the CDR3 reads CSGTSLTYNEQFF. In DNA form, the CDR3 reads TGCAGCGGGACTAGCCTTACCTACAATGAGCAGTTCTTC. The rearrangement links TRBV29-1 to TRBJ2-1, with TRBD2 matching 8 bases. The CDR3 runs to 13 residues. CDR1 and CDR2 (germline): SQVTM, ANQGSEA. V lost 7 bases and J lost 2; bases outside the gene matches: 4.

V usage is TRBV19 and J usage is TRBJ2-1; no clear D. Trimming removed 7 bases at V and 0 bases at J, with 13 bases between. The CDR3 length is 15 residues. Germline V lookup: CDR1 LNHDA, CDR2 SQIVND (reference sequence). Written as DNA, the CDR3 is TGTGCCAGTAATGGCGGCTCGAGCTCCTACAATGAGCAGTTCTTC. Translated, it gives CASNGGSSSYNEQFF.

Here the CDR3 DNA reads TGTGCCAGCAGCTTTTCCGGGACGGGCGCGAATCAGCCCCAGCATTTT. It specifies CASSFSGTGANQPQHF. The chain couples TRBV7-2 to TRBJ1-5, with D possibly TRBD1 on 5 matching bases. In germline, CDR1 is SGHTA, CDR2 FQGNSA. The V and J ends lost 3 bases and 4 bases respectively, with 16 bases between them. The CDR3 runs to 16 residues.

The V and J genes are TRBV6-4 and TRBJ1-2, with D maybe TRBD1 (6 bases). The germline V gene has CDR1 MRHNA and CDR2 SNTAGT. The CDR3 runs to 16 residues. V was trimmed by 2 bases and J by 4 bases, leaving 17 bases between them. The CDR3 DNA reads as TGTGCCAGCAGTGACACCCCACAGGGAACCCCCTATGGCTACACCTTC. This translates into CASSDTPQGTPYGYTF.